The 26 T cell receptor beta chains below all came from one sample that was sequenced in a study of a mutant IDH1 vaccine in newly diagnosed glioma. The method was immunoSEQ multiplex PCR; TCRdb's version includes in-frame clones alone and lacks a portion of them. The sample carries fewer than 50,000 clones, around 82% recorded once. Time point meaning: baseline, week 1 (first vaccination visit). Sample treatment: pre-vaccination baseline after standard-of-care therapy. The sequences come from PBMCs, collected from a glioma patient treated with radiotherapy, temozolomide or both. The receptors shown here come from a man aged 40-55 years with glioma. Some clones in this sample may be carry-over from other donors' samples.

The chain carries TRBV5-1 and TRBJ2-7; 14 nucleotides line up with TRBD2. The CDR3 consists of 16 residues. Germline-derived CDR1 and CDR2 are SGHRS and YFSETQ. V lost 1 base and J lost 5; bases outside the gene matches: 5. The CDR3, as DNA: TGCGCCAGCAGCTTGATGACTAGCGGGGGGGGCCACGAGCAGTACTTC. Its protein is CASSLMTSGGGHEQYF.

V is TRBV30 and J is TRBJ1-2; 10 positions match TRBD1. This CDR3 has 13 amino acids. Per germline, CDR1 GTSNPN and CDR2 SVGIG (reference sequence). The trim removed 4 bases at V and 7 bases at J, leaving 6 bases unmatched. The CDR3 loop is CAWIRDRGGGYTF. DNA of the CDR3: TGTGCCTGGATCCGGGACAGGGGTGGTGGCTACACCTTC.

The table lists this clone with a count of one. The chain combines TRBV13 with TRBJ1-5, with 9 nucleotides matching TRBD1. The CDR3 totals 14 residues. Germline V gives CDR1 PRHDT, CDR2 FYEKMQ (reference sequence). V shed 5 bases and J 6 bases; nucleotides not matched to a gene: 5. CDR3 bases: TGTGCCAGCAGCGCACAGGGGGCCCTTCAGCCCCAGCATTTT. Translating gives CASSAQGALQPQHF.

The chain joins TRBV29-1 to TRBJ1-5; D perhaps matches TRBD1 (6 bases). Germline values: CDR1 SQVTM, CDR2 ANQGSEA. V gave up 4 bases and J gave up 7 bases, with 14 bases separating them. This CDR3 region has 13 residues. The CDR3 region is CSVGGRGGQPQHF. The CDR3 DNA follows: TGCAGCGTTGGGGGGCGCGGTGGACAGCCCCAGCATTTT.

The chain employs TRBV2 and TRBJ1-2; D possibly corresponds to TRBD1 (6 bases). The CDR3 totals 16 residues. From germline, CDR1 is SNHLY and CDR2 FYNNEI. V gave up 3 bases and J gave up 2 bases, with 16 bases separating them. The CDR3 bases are TGTGCCAGCAGTGAGCATCCGGGACACCGAAACTATGGCTACACCTTC. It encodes CASSEHPGHRNYGYTF.

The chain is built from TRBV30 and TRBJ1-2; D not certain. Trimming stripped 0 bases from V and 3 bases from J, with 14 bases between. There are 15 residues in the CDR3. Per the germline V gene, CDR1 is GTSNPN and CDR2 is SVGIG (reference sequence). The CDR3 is CAWSVRRLAHYGYTF. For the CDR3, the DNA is TGTGCCTGGAGTGTACGGCGTCTAGCCCACTATGGCTACACCTTC. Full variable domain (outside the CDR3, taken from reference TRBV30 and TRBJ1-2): SQTIHQWPATLVQPVGSPLSLECTVEGTSNPNLYWYRQAAGRGLQLLFYSVGIGQISSEVPQNLSASRPQDRQFILSSKKLLLSDSGFYLCAWSVRRLAHYGYTFGSGTRLTVV.

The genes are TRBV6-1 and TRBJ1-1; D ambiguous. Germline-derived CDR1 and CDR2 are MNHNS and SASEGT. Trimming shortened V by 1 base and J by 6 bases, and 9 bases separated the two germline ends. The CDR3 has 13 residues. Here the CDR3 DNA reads TGTGCCAGCAGTGAAGTGTTTGTCCCTGAAGCTTTCTTT. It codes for CASSEVFVPEAFF.

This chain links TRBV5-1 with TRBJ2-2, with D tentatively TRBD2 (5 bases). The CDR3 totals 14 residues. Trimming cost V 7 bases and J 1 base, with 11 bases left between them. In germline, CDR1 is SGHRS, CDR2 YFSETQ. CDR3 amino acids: CASGGGMNTGELFF. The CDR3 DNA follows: TGCGCCAGCGGTGGAGGCATGAACACCGGGGAGCTGTTTTTT.

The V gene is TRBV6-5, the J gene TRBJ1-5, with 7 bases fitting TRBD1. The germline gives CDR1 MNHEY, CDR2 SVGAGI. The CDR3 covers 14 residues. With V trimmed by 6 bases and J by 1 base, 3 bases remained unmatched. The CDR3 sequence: CASRSTGSNQPQHF. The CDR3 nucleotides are TGTGCCAGCAGGTCGACAGGGAGCAATCAGCCCCAGCATTTT.

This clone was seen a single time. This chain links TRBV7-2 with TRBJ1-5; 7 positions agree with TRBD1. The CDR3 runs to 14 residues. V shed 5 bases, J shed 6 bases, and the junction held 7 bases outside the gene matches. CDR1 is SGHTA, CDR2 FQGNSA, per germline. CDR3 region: CASSGAAGGQPQHF. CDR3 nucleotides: TGTGCCAGCAGCGGAGCGGCAGGGGGTCAGCCCCAGCATTTT. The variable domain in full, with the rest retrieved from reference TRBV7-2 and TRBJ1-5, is GAGVSQSPSNKVTEKGKDVELRCDPISGHTALYWYRQSLGQGLEFLIYFQGNSAPDKSGLPSDRFSAERTGGSVSTLTIQRTQQEDSAVYLCASSGAAGGQPQHFGDGTRLSIL.

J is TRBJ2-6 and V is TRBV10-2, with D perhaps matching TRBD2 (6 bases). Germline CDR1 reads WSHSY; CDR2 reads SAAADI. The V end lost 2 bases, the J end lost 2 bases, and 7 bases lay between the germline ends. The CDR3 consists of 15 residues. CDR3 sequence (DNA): TGCGCCAGCAGTGAGCGGAGGGCTGGGGCCAACGTCCTGACTTTC. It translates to CASSERRAGANVLTF.

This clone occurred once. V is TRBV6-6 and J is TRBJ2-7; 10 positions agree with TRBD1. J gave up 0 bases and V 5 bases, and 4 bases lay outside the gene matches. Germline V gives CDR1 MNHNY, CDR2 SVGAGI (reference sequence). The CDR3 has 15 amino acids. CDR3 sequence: CASSPWTGGSYEQYF. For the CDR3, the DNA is TGTGCCAGCAGTCCCTGGACAGGGGGCTCCTACGAGCAGTACTTC.

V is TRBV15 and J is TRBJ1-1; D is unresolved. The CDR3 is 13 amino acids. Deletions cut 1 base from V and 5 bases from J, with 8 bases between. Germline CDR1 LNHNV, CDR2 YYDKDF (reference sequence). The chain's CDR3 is CATSRGGRTEAFF. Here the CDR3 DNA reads TGTGCCACCAGCAGAGGAGGGCGAACTGAAGCTTTCTTT.

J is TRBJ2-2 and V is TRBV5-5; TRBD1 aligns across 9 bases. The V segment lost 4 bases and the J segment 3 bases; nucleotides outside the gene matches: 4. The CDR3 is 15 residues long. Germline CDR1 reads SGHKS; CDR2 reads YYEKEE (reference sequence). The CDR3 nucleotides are TGTGCCAGCAGCGGCCGGACAGGGGACACCGGGGAGCTGTTTTTT. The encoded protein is CASSGRTGDTGELFF.

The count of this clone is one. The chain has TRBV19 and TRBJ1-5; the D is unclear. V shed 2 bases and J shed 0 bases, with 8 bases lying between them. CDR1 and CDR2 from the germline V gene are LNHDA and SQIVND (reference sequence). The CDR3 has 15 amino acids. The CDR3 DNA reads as TGTGCCAGTAGTATAACAGAATATAGCAATCAGCCCCAGCATTTT. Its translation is CASSITEYSNQPQHF.

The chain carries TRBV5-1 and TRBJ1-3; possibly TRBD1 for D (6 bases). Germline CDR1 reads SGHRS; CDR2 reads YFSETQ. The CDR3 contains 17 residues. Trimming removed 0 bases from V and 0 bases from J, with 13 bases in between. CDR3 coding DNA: TGCGCCAGCAGCTTGGAGGGGGGTTGGGTCTCTGGAAACACCATATATTTT. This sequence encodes CASSLEGGWVSGNTIYF.

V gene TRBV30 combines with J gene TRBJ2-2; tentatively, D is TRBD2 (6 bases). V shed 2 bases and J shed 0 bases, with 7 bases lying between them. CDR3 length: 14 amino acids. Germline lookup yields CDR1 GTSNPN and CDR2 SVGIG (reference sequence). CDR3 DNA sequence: TGTGCCTGGAGTCGACTAGCGAACACCGGGGAGCTGTTTTTT. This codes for CAWSRLANTGELFF. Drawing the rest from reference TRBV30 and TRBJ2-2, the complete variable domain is SQTIHQWPATLVQPVGSPLSLECTVEGTSNPNLYWYRQAAGRGLQLLFYSVGIGQISSEVPQNLSASRPQDRQFILSSKKLLLSDSGFYLCAWSRLANTGELFFGEGSRLTVL.

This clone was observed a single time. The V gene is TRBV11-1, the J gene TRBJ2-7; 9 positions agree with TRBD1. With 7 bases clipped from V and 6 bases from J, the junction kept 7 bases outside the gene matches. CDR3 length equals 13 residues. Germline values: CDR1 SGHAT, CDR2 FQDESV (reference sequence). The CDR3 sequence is CASKQGAIGEQYF. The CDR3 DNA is TGTGCCAGCAAACAGGGGGCAATTGGCGAGCAGTACTTC.

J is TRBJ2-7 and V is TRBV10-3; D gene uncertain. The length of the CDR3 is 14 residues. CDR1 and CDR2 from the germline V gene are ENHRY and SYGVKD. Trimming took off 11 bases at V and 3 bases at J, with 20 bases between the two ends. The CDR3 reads CASRSHLEIYEQYF. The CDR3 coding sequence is TGTGCCTCACGATCTCACTTGGAGATCTACGAGCAGTACTTC.

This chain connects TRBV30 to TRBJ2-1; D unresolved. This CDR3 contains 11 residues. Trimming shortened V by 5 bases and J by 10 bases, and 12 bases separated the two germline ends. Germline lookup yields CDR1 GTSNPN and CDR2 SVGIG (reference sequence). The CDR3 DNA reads TGTGCCTGGGCTTTATTCGCGGAGCAGTTCTTC. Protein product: CAWALFAEQFF.

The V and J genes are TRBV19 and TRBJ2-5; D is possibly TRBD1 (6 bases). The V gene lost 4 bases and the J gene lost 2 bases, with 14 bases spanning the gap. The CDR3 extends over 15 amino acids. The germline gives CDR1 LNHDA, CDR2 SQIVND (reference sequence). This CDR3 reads CASSKGDGPQETQYF. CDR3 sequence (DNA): TGTGCCAGTAGTAAGGGGGACGGTCCACAAGAGACCCAGTACTTC.

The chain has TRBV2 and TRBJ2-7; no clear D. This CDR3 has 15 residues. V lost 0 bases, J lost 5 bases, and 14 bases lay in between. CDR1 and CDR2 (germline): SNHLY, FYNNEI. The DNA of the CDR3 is TGTGCCAGCAGTGAAGCGATCGGTTCGGCAGACGAGCAGTACTTC. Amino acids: CASSEAIGSADEQYF.

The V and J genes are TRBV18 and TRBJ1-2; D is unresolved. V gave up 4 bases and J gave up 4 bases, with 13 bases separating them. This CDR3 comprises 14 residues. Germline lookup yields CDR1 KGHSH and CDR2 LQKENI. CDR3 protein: CASSLTDTVYGYTF. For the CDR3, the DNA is TGTGCCAGCTCACTAACCGACACAGTCTATGGCTACACCTTC.

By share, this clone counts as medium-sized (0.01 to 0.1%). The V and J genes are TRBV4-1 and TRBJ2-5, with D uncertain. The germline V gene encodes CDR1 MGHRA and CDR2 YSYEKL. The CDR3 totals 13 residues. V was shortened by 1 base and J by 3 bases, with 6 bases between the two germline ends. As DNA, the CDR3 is TGCGCCAGCAGCCAAGTTGGGGAAGAGACCCAGTACTTC. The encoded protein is CASSQVGEETQYF.

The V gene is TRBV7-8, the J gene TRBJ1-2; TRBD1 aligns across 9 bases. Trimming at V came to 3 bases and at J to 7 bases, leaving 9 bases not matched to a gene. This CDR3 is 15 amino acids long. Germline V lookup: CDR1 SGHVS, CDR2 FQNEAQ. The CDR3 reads CASSLVGGQGGGYTF. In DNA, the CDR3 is TGTGCCAGCAGCTTGGTGGGGGGACAGGGAGGTGGCTACACCTTC.

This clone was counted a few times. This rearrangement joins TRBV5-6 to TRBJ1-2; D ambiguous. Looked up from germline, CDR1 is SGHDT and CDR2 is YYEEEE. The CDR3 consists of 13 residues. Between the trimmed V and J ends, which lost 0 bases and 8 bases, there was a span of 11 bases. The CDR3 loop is CASSLASVWGYTF. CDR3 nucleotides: TGTGCCAGCAGCTTGGCCTCCGTTTGGGGCTACACCTTC.